The 14 T cell receptor beta chains listed next were all sequenced from one sample in a study of cytomegalovirus exposure and HLA in healthy donors. PCR amplification relied on 60 Vbeta primers (plus 13 Jbeta primers). Assay used: immunoSEQ multiplex PCR; TCRdb lists only in-frame clones, some missing. This table has some 140,000 clones, approximately 61% appearing once. Material for sequencing was PBMCs. These receptors were collected from a human donor in good health.

The rearrangement links TRBV5-6 to TRBJ2-1, with 7 positions matching TRBD2. Germline-derived CDR1 and CDR2 are SGHDT and YYEEEE. The CDR3 loop spans 15 amino acids. Trimming at V came to 4 bases and at J to 7 bases, leaving 11 bases not matched to a gene. CDR3 sequence (DNA): TGTGCCAGCAGCCTCGGGGCGGGAGCGGGGAATGAGCAGTTCTTC. It is translated as CASSLGAGAGNEQFF.

V and J are TRBV27 and TRBJ2-5; D call uncertain. CDR3 length: 12 amino acids. Germline lookup yields CDR1 MNHEY and CDR2 SMNVEV (reference sequence). Trimming took off 6 bases at V and 5 bases at J, with 10 bases between the two ends. The CDR3 nucleotides read TGTGCCAGCAGGGGCCTCCGGGAGACCCAGTACTTC. Translated: CASRGLRETQYF.

The V gene is TRBV28, the J gene TRBJ2-3, with D perhaps TRBD2 (5 bases). The CDR3 loop spans 11 amino acids. CDR1 MDHEN and CDR2 SYDVKM come from the germline V gene. V lost 5 bases and J lost 12, with 12 bases in between. The CDR3, as DNA: TGTGCCAGCAGTCTAGAGGGTAGCCAGTATTTT. This encodes CASSLEGSQYF.

The CDR3 region is CASSLGGNSHEQYF. Here the CDR3 DNA reads TGTGCCAGCAGCTTGGGAGGGAATAGCCACGAGCAGTACTTC. V gene TRBV28 combines with J gene TRBJ2-7, with TRBD2 matching over 7 bases. This CDR3 is 14 amino acids long. CDR1 is MDHEN and CDR2 is SYDVKM in the germline V gene. V lost 6 bases, J lost 5 bases, and 10 bases stayed unmatched.

This clone has more than one count but fewer than ten. The CDR3 is CASRFDKNNEQFF. CDR3 DNA: TGTGCCAGCAGATTTGACAAGAACAATGAGCAGTTCTTC. This chain connects TRBV2 to TRBJ2-1, with unresolved D. The CDR3 is made up of 13 amino acids. V dropped 6 bases and J dropped 5 bases, with 11 bases sitting between them. Per germline, CDR1 SNHLY and CDR2 FYNNEI. The full variable domain, completed using reference TRBV2 and TRBJ2-1, is EPEVTQTPSHQVTQMGQEVILRCVPISNHLYFYWYRQILGQKVEFLVSFYNNEISEKSEIFDDQFSVERPDGSNFTLKIRSTKLEDSAMYFCASRFDKNNEQFFGPGTRLTVL.

The chain recombines TRBV5-1 with TRBJ2-2, with 8 bases fitting TRBD2. J was trimmed by 0 bases and V by 7 bases; bases with no gene match: 8. The CDR3 runs 16 residues. The germline CDR1 and CDR2 sequences are SGHRS and YFSETQ. In DNA form, the CDR3 reads TGCGCCAGCGCCGGAGCTAGCGGGTCGAACACCGGGGAGCTGTTTTTT. This translates into CASAGASGSNTGELFF.

This rearrangement joins TRBV7-8 to TRBJ2-2, with D possibly being TRBD1 (5 bases). V dropped 0 bases and J dropped 1 base, with 12 bases sitting between them. The germline V gene has CDR1 SGHVS and CDR2 FQNEAQ. The CDR3 is made up of 17 amino acids. This chain's CDR3 is CASSLASGIGNTGELFF. CDR3 coding DNA: TGTGCCAGCAGCTTAGCCTCAGGGATCGGGAACACCGGGGAGCTGTTTTTT. Combining the CDR3 with reference TRBV7-8 and TRBJ2-2 gives the whole variable domain GAGVSQSPRYKVAKRGQDVALRCDPISGHVSLFWYQQALGQGPEFLTYFQNEAQLDKSGLPSDRFFAERPEGSVSTLKIQRTQQEDSAVYLCASSLASGIGNTGELFFGEGSRLTVL.

A few counts support this clone. The chain joins TRBV28 to TRBJ2-7, with D perhaps TRBD1 (6 bases). The CDR3 sequence is 16 residues long. CDR1 MDHEN and CDR2 SYDVKM come from the germline V gene. V lost 6 bases to trimming and J lost 3 bases, with 21 bases between them. The CDR3 sequence: CASSPFRTDFYYEQYF. CDR3 coding DNA: TGTGCCAGCAGCCCCTTTCGGACAGACTTTTACTACGAGCAGTACTTC.

The rearrangement links TRBV6-6 to TRBJ2-3, with 8 bases matching TRBD2. V was pared by 1 base and J by 2 bases, with 2 bases of the junction left unmatched. The CDR3 is 15 residues long. The germline gives CDR1 MNHNY, CDR2 SVGAGI (reference sequence). CDR3 region: CASSYFSGITDTQYF. The CDR3 DNA sequence: TGTGCCAGCAGTTACTTTAGCGGGATCACAGATACGCAGTATTTT.

The chain recombines TRBV5-4 with TRBJ2-5, with 7 bases that match TRBD1. CDR1 and CDR2 (germline): SGHNT, YYREEE (reference sequence). V dropped 4 bases and J dropped 7; count of bases not matched to a gene: 10. CDR3 size: 14 residues. The CDR3 sequence: CASSPGQDSRTQYF. CDR3 coding DNA: TGTGCCAGCAGCCCAGGACAGGATAGTAGGACCCAGTACTTC.

J is TRBJ2-2 and V is TRBV5-1; TRBD2 aligns across 10 bases. CDR1 and CDR2 from the germline V gene are SGHRS and YFSETQ. The junction had 12 bases not matched to a gene; V was cut back by 9 bases and J by 1 base. This CDR3 has 17 amino acids. The CDR3 nucleotides are TGCGCCATGCATACAGCCCGGACTAGCGGGAACACCGGGGAGCTGTTTTTT. It yields the protein CAMHTARTSGNTGELFF.

This clone was counted a single time. This rearrangement joins TRBV14 to TRBJ2-5, with D hard to call. V was pared by 0 bases and J by 1 base, with 9 bases between. CDR1 is SGHDN and CDR2 is FVKESK in the germline V gene. The CDR3 spans 15 residues. The CDR3 loop is CASSQDESPQETQYF. In DNA form, the CDR3 reads TGTGCCAGCAGCCAAGATGAGAGCCCCCAAGAGACCCAGTACTTC.

The CDR3 protein is CASSSDRITQYF. CDR3 sequence (DNA): TGTGCCAGCAGCTCCGACAGGATTACGCAGTATTTT. The chain carries TRBV5-4 and TRBJ2-3; TRBD1 might be the D (6 bases). V shed 3 bases and J shed 8 bases, with 10 bases lying between them. This CDR3 has 12 amino acids. Looked up from germline, CDR1 is SGHNT and CDR2 is YYREEE (reference sequence).

This clone showed up just a few times. This chain uses TRBV7-8 with TRBJ2-7, with a possible D match to TRBD1 (6 bases). Trimming cost V 0 bases and J 4 bases, with 7 bases left between them. Germline CDR1 and CDR2: SGHVS and FQNEAQ. The CDR3 covers 13 residues. In nucleotides, the CDR3 is TGTGCCAGCAGCTTAGCGGACAGATACGAGCAGTACTTC. Its protein is CASSLADRYEQYF.